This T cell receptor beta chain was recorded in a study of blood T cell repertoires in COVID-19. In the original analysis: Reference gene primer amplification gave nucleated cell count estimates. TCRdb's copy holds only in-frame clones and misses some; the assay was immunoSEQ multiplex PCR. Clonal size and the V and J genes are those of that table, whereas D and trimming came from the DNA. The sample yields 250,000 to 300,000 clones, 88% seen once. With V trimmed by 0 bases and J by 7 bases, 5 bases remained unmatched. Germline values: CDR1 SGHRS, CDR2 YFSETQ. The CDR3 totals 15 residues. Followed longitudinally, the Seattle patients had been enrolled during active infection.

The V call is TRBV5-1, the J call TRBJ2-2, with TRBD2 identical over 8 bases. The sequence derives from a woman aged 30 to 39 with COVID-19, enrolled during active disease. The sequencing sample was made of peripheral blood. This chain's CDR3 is CASSLEGLEVGELFF. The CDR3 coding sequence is TGCGCCAGCAGCTTGGAGGGACTAGAGGTCGGGGAGCTGTTTTTT.